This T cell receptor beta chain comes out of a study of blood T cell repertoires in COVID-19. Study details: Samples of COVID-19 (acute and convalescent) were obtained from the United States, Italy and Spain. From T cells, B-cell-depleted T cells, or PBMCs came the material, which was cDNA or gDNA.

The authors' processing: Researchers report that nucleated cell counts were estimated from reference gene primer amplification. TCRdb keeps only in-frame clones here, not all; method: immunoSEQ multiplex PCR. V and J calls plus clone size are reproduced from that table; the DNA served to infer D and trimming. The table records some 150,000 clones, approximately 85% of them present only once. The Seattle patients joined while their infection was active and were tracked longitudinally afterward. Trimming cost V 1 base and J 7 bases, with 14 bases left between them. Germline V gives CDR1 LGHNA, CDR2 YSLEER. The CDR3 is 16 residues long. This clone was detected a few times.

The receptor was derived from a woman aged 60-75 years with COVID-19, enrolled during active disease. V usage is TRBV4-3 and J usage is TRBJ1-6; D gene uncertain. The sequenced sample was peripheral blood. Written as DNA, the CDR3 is TGCGCCAGCAGCCAAGGTACGACAATCATGAATTCACCCCTCCACTTT. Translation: CASSQGTTIMNSPLHF.